This T cell receptor beta chain was recorded in a study of Ad26.COV2.S vaccination and SARS-CoV-2 variants. Turning to the study itself: Ad26.COV2.S, an intramuscular injection, was given once or twice 56 days apart. The study's findings and limits: With respect to non-spike TCR breadth, vaccine and placebo recipients were similar. Vaccinees reportedly had broad spike-specific CD8+ and CD4+ T cell responses.

Generated by immunoSEQ multiplex PCR, the TCRdb table keeps only in-frame clones and is missing some. In the table there are about 350,000 clones, about 88% of which are singletons. This CDR3 has 13 residues. V lost 4 bases, J lost 4 bases, and 10 bases lay in between. Germline V lookup: CDR1 WNHNN, CDR2 SYGVQD (reference sequence). In regard to this clone: As yet, its antigen is unknown.

Noted treatment: around 19 received Ad26.COV2.S at low or high dose, single or two shots; a few received placebo; per-sample allocation not given. Samples were taken on day 63 after the first vaccine or placebo injection. A Boston adult aged 18-55 years was the donor. The rearrangement links TRBV10-1 to TRBJ1-2; D is ambiguous. The sequence derives from a person aged 18-60 years who received the Ad26.COV2.S COVID-19 vaccine or a placebo. Specimen: peripheral blood, collected in a trial of Ad26.COV2.S vaccine versus placebo. The CDR3 bases are TGCGCCAGCAGTGCGGACCTGTTCTATGGCTACACCTTC. Translating it yields CASSADLFYGYTF.